This T cell receptor beta chain was sequenced for a study of shared clonotypes between healthy human individuals. This clone was recorded a few times. Other DNA sequences in the same sample also yield this CDR3. TCRdb's copy holds only in-frame clones and misses some; the assay was immunoSEQ multiplex PCR. Of roughly 500,000 clones listed, roughly 80% are singletons. This CDR3 is built from 16 residues. The V gene end was trimmed by 7 bases and the J gene end by 0 bases; junction bases not matched to a gene: 4. Looked up from germline, CDR1 is SGHRS and CDR2 is YFSETQ. V usage is TRBV5-1 and J usage is TRBJ2-6, with 10 bases that match TRBD1. The sample consisted of PBMCs. The source is a middle-aged woman in good health. Some clones in this sample may be carry-over from other donors' samples. The CDR3 DNA reads TGCGCCAGCTCCTGGACAGGGGGCTCTGGGGCCAACGTCCTGACTTTC. Translated, it gives CASSWTGGSGANVLTF.